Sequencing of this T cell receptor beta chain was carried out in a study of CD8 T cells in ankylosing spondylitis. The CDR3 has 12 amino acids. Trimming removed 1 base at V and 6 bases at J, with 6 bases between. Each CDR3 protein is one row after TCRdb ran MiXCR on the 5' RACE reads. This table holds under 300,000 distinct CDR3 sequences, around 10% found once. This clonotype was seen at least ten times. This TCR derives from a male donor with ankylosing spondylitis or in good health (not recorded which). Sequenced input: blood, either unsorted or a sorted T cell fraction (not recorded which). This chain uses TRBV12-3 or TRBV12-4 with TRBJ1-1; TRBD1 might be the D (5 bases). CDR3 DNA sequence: TGTGCCAGCAGTTTAGGGGGCCCTGAAGCTTTCTTT. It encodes CASSLGGPEAFF.